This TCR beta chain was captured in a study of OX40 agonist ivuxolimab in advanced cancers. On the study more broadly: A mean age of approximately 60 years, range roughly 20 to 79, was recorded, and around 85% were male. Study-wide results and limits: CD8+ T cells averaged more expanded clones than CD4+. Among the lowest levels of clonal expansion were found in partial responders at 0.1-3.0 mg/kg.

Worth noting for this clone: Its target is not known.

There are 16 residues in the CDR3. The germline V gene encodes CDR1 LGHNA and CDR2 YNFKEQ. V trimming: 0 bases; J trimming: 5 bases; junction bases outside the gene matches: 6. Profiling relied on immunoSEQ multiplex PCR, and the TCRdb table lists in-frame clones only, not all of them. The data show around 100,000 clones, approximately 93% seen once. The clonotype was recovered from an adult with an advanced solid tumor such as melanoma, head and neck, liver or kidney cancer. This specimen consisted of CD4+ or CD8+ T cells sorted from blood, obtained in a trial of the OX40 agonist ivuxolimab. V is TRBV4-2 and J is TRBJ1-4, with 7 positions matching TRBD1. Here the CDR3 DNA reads TGTGCCAGCAGCCAAGATCCGGGACAGCGAAATGAAAAACTGTTTTTT. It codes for CASSQDPGQRNEKLFF.